This is a list of T cell receptor beta chains from one sample in a study of T cells in Graves' hyperthyroidism and ophthalmopathy. Each CDR3 protein gets one entry after TCRdb re-called the multiplex PCR reads with MiXCR. The table has approximately 530,000 distinct CDR3 sequences, around 17% seen once. Sequencing was carried out using blood. These receptors came from a woman aged 18-30 years with Graves' hyperthyroidism. Each CDR3 is given with its conserved first and last residue. Each record gives: J gene, V gene, D gene, clone size, CDR3 protein, CDR3 DNA. A D gene is named only where the DNA matches it firmly. Expanded clones are given a class, and other clones once, few, many or no size at all.

j_call: TRBJ2-5
v_call: TRBV2
d_call: -
clone_size: few
cdr3_aa: CASSEIPDTYQETQYF
cdr3_nt: TGTGCCAGCAGTGAAATACCGGATACGTACCAAGAGACCCAGTACTTC

j_call: TRBJ2-6
v_call: TRBV18
d_call: TRBD1
clone_size: few
cdr3_aa: CASSPRAGGWNRANVLTF
cdr3_nt: TGTGCCAGCTCACCACGGGCAGGGGGCTGGAATCGGGCCAACGTCCTGACTTTC

j_call: TRBJ1-2
v_call: TRBV24-1
d_call: -
clone_size: few
cdr3_aa: CATSVGGAGYTF
cdr3_nt: TGTGCCACCAGTGTAGGGGGTGCCGGCTACACCTTC

j_call: TRBJ2-7
v_call: TRBV28
d_call: -
clone_size: many
cdr3_aa: CASSLGAGQYEQYF
cdr3_nt: TGTGCCAGCAGTTTAGGGGCGGGCCAATACGAGCAGTACTTC

j_call: TRBJ2-7
v_call: TRBV12-3/TRBV12-4
d_call: -
clone_size: many
cdr3_aa: CASSLGQGWGEQYF
cdr3_nt: TGTGCCAGCAGTTTAGGCCAGGGGTGGGGTGAGCAGTACTTC

j_call: TRBJ1-1
v_call: TRBV15
d_call: TRBD1
clone_size: few
cdr3_aa: CATSRKATGTTEAFF
cdr3_nt: TGTGCCACCAGCAGAAAAGCGACAGGGACCACTGAAGCTTTCTTT

j_call: TRBJ2-3
v_call: TRBV20-1
d_call: -
clone_size: few
cdr3_aa: CSARGEPSSSTDTQYF
cdr3_nt: TGCAGTGCTAGGGGGGAGCCTTCCTCTAGCACAGATACGCAGTATTTT

j_call: TRBJ2-7
v_call: TRBV28
d_call: -
clone_size: many
cdr3_aa: CASSWDQSYEQYF
cdr3_nt: TGTGCCAGCAGTTGGGACCAGTCCTACGAGCAGTACTTC

j_call: TRBJ1-6
v_call: TRBV6-1
d_call: TRBD1
clone_size: few
cdr3_aa: CASSWTGGHNSPLHF
cdr3_nt: TGTGCCAGCAGTTGGACAGGGGGCCATAATTCACCCCTCCACTTT

j_call: TRBJ2-2
v_call: TRBV30
d_call: -
clone_size: few
cdr3_aa: CAWNSAGADTGELFF
cdr3_nt: TGTGCCTGGAACTCGGCTGGGGCGGACACCGGGGAGCTGTTTTTT

j_call: TRBJ2-7
v_call: TRBV5-1
d_call: TRBD2
clone_size: few
cdr3_aa: CASSHLLAGGLSEQYF
cdr3_nt: TGCGCCAGCAGCCACTTACTAGCGGGAGGGCTGTCCGAGCAGTACTTC

j_call: TRBJ1-4
v_call: TRBV15
d_call: -
clone_size: -
cdr3_aa: CATSRGLEGEKLFF
cdr3_nt: TGTGCCACCAGCAGAGGGCTAGAGGGGGAAAAACTGTTTTTT

j_call: TRBJ2-2
v_call: TRBV5-1
d_call: TRBD1
clone_size: -
cdr3_aa: CASASTGASDTGELFF
cdr3_nt: TGCGCCAGCGCCTCGACAGGGGCGTCTGACACCGGGGAGCTGTTTTTT

j_call: TRBJ2-5
v_call: TRBV29-1
d_call: TRBD2
clone_size: many
cdr3_aa: CSVETSGSGETQYF
cdr3_nt: TGCAGCGTTGAGACTAGCGGGAGTGGGGAGACCCAGTACTTC

j_call: TRBJ2-7
v_call: TRBV4-1
d_call: -
clone_size: -
cdr3_aa: CASSQNPAGPYEQYF
cdr3_nt: TGCGCCAGCAGCCAAAACCCGGCAGGACCCTACGAGCAGTACTTC

j_call: TRBJ2-1
v_call: TRBV19
d_call: TRBD2
clone_size: few
cdr3_aa: CASKTSADRYNEQFF
cdr3_nt: TGTGCCAGTAAAACTAGCGCGGACCGTTACAATGAGCAGTTCTTC

j_call: TRBJ2-7
v_call: TRBV7-2
d_call: -
clone_size: many
cdr3_aa: CASRRAESTYEQYF
cdr3_nt: TGTGCCAGCAGGAGGGCGGAGTCCACCTACGAGCAGTACTTC

j_call: TRBJ2-7
v_call: TRBV6-2/TRBV6-3
d_call: TRBD1
clone_size: few
cdr3_aa: CASSPPGQEIYEQYF
cdr3_nt: TGTGCCAGCAGCCCTCCGGGACAGGAAATCTACGAGCAGTACTTC

j_call: TRBJ2-3
v_call: TRBV29-1
d_call: -
clone_size: many
cdr3_aa: CSVEGSTDTQYF
cdr3_nt: TGCAGCGTTGAAGGATCCACAGATACGCAGTATTTT

j_call: TRBJ2-5
v_call: TRBV12-3/TRBV12-4
d_call: -
clone_size: -
cdr3_aa: CASSLARKTQYF
cdr3_nt: TGTGCCAGCAGTTTAGCGCGTAAGACCCAGTACTTC

j_call: TRBJ2-7
v_call: TRBV15
d_call: TRBD1
clone_size: -
cdr3_aa: CATSLRPGQGYEQYF
cdr3_nt: TGTGCCACCAGCCTCCGACCGGGACAGGGCTACGAGCAGTACTTC

j_call: TRBJ1-2
v_call: TRBV24-1
d_call: -
clone_size: -
cdr3_aa: CATSPGGGDGYTF
cdr3_nt: TGTGCCACCAGCCCAGGCGGGGGCGACGGCTACACCTTC

j_call: TRBJ2-2
v_call: TRBV6-2/TRBV6-3
d_call: TRBD2
clone_size: -
cdr3_aa: CASRGGLAATGELFF
cdr3_nt: TGTGCCAGCAGAGGGGGACTAGCGGCCACCGGGGAGCTGTTTTTT

j_call: TRBJ2-1
v_call: TRBV12-3/TRBV12-4
d_call: -
clone_size: -
cdr3_aa: CASRRGSGALSYNEQFF
cdr3_nt: TGTGCCAGCAGGCGTGGCTCTGGGGCTCTCTCTTACAATGAGCAGTTCTTC

j_call: TRBJ2-7
v_call: TRBV30
d_call: -
clone_size: -
cdr3_aa: CTWSAGPYEQYF
cdr3_nt: TGTACCTGGAGTGCCGGGCCCTACGAGCAGTACTTC

j_call: TRBJ2-7
v_call: TRBV2
d_call: TRBD2
clone_size: many
cdr3_aa: CASSRTSGSLEQYF
cdr3_nt: TGTGCCAGCAGTCGGACTAGCGGGAGTCTCGAGCAGTACTTC